These 10 T cell receptor beta chains came from one sample sequenced in a study of molecular identifiers for immune sequencing clone quantification. MiXCR, run by TCRdb on the PCR reads, gives a single entry per CDR3 protein. The table has about 100,000 distinct CDR3 sequences, approximately 40% seen once. The sample comprised naive CD8+ T cells from blood, with Jurkat cell RNA spiked in. Subset defined: FACS-sorted CD8+CD4-CCR7+CD45RA+ naive T cells. These receptors were taken from a human donor in good health. Some libraries in this study had Jurkat cell RNA spiked in.

In regard to this clonotype: At one of its ends the junction is not consistent with the germline gene, which may arise from a read error. The chain employs TRBV6-1 and TRBJ1-5; 10 bases map to TRBD1. This CDR3 spans 18 amino acids. Germline V CDR1 and CDR2: MNHNS, SASEGT. As DNA, the CDR3 is TGTGCCGGCAGTGGGGACAGGGGCCCAACGATTAGCAATCAGCCCCAGCATTTT. Its protein is CAGSGDRGPTISNQPQHF.

This clonotype turned up a few times. The chain employs TRBV19 and TRBJ2-3; 7 nucleotides line up with TRBD1. This CDR3 contains 15 residues. The V and J ends lost 6 bases and 6 bases, in that order; junction bases with no gene match: 12. From germline, CDR1 is LNHDA and CDR2 SQIVND (reference sequence). CDR3 in DNA: TGTGCCAGTAGAAAAAATCAAAGGGACAGTGATACGCAGTATTTT. Encoded protein: CASRKNQRDSDTQYF.

Regarding this clonotype: Being one base from a much bigger clone, this may be a read error. V usage is TRBV20-1 and J usage is TRBJ1-4; D may be TRBD1 (6 bases). Germline V lookup: CDR1 DFQATT, CDR2 SNEGSKA (reference sequence). The CDR3 is 18 residues long. Here the CDR3 reads CGARDTTGHPATNEKLFF. The CDR3 nucleotides are TGCGGTGCTAGAGATACGACGGGACACCCTGCAACTAATGAAAAACTGTTTTTT.

This chain links TRBV5-1 with TRBJ2-4; 8 bases are shared with TRBD1. This CDR3 is 16 amino acids long. Germline assignment: CDR1 SGHRS and CDR2 YFSETQ. The ends lost 3 bases at V and 1 base at J; junction bases unmatched: 6. The CDR3 DNA sequence: TGCGCCAGCAGCTGGGCGACAGGGGATGCCAAAAACATTCAGTACTTC. Protein: CASSWATGDAKNIQYF.

This clonotype was recorded many times. This chain joins TRBV12-3 or TRBV12-4 and TRBJ2-7; D is unclear. V lost 1 base, J lost 9 bases, and 7 bases lay in between. The CDR3 is 11 amino acids. The CDR3 loop reads CASSLGLGQYF. The CDR3 DNA follows: TGTGCCAGCAGTTTAGGGCTGGGGCAGTACTTC.

This clonotype was seen just once. A read error is possible here, since a much larger clone lies one base away. This chain uses TRBV4-2 with TRBJ2-5; D perhaps matches TRBD2 (6 bases). V was shortened by 1 base and J by 5 bases, with 14 bases between the two germline ends. The V gene's germline CDR1 is LGHNA and CDR2 YNFKEQ. CDR3 length: 15 amino acids. CDR3 coding DNA: TGTGCCAGCAGCCAAGTAGTCGGGAGTGATGAGACCCAGTACTTC. This translates into CASSQVVGSDETQYF.

About this clonotype: This could be a read error, since a much larger clone is one nucleotide away. The V call is TRBV7-9, the J call TRBJ2-5; D gene uncertain. Germline V CDR1 and CDR2: SEHNR, FQNEAQ (reference sequence). The CDR3 spans 15 residues. The CDR3 DNA reads as TGTGCCAGCAGCCGATACCCAACAGTACAAGAGCCCCAGTACTTC. Its protein product is CASSRYPTVQEPQYF.

This rearrangement joins TRBV12-3 or TRBV12-4 to TRBJ1-3; D may be TRBD1 (5 bases). With 11 bases removed from V and 6 bases from J, the gap between germline ends came to 17 bases. The CDR3 spans 13 residues. CDR3 sequence reads: CASNGAVENTIYF. DNA for the CDR3: TGTGCCTCAAACGGGGCCGTGGAAAACACCATATATTTT.

To note about this clonotype: Germline and junction disagree at one end, which may indicate a read error. The V call is TRBV4-1, the J call TRBJ2-7; D uncertain. The germline gives CDR1 MGHRA, CDR2 YSYEKL. CDR3 length: 14 residues. The DNA for the CDR3 is TGCGCCGGCAGCCAAGTGAGACTCTTGGGGGAGCAGTACTTC. This translates into CAGSQVRLLGEQYF.

With regard to this clonotype: The junction does not match germline at one end; this may be a read error. The rearrangement joins TRBV28 to TRBJ1-4; 7 bases are shared with TRBD1. Germline assignment: CDR1 MDHEN and CDR2 SYDVKM. The CDR3 runs to 14 residues. The CDR3 is CASSSGQHNEKLIF. Here the CDR3 DNA reads TGTGCCAGCAGTTCGGGACAGCATAATGAAAAACTGATTTTT.